This TCR beta chain was captured by sequencing in a study of vaccination and CD4 T cells after COVID-19. Study context: Six men and four women formed the convalescents, two being Hispanic. Drawing of post-COVID samples took place a median about 97 days after diagnosis (range 35 to 161). Cells were stimulated with overlapping spike peptides from SARS-CoV-2, HCoV-NL63, HCoV-OC43 and HCoV-229E.

Looked up from germline, CDR1 is MNHNS and CDR2 is SASEGT. V gave up 5 bases and J gave up 7 bases, with 9 bases separating them. CDR3 length: 11 amino acids. Cultured CD4+ T-cell DNA underwent Oncomine TCR Beta short-read sequencing. TCRdb reprocessed the PCR reads with MiXCR, giving one entry per CDR3 protein. The sample holds some 9,300 distinct CDR3 sequences, 40% to 60% seen once. Comment on this clonotype: Its antigen remains unknown.

Specified treatment: approximately nine-day PBMC culture with coronavirus spike peptide pools or control peptides (ViraFEST assay). ViraFEST used peptide pools to expand antigen-specific T cells before TCR sequencing. The chain recombines TRBV6-1 with TRBJ2-7; possible D gene TRBD1, 6 bases. The sample consisted of CD4+ T cells from blood, cultured in vitro. The clonotype originates from a human donor who had recovered from COVID-19. The CDR3 sequence: CASSNQGEQYF. CDR3 sequence (DNA): TGTGCCAGCAGTAACCAGGGGGAGCAGTACTTC.